Shown below are 11 T cell receptor beta chains from a single sample sequenced in a study of CXCR3-negative and CXCR3-positive naive CD8 T cells. TRB cDNA libraries were made by UMI-labeled 5' RACE. No DNA is given; TCRdb re-called the 5' RACE reads and lists each CDR3 protein once. Its table records roughly 140,000 distinct CDR3 sequences. Study-level results: Naive cells that were CXCR3-positive had more hydrophobic TRB CDR3s (compared with CXCR3-negative naive cells).

No antigen has been assigned to these receptors. Sequencing was done on a sample of naive CXCR3+ CD8+ T cells from blood. Subset reported: CD45RO-CCR7+CD27+CD95- naive CD8+ T cells expressing CXCR3 (TNR3+). These TCRs come from a human donor in good health. Some clones in this sample may be carry-over from other donors' samples.

The rearrangement joins TRBV7-6 to TRBJ2-5; lacking DNA, the TRBD2 call made by TCRdb goes unchecked. The CDR3 is made up of 14 amino acids. Germline V gene lookup returns CDR1 SGHVS and CDR2 FNYEAQ. CDR3 sequence reads: CASSLLAGEETQYF.

The CDR3: CASSRRTVLSTDTQYF. V is TRBV28 and J is TRBJ2-3; TCRdb's D call of TRBD1 is untestable without DNA. Germline V gives CDR1 MDHEN, CDR2 SYDVKM. The CDR3 length is 16 residues.

V gene TRBV12-3 or TRBV12-4 combines with J gene TRBJ1-1. CDR3 length equals 13 residues. CDR3 sequence reads: CASSQIPNTEAFF.

This rearrangement joins TRBV29-1 to TRBJ2-7; checking the TCRdb D call of TRBD2 is not possible without DNA. The V gene's germline CDR1 is SQVTM and CDR2 ANQGSEA. The CDR3 spans 14 residues. CDR3 sequence: CSAAGLAGTYEQYF.

V usage is TRBV19 and J usage is TRBJ1-1. This CDR3 comprises 13 residues. Germline V lookup: CDR1 LNHDA, CDR2 SQIVND (reference sequence). This CDR3 reads CASSMLLYTEAFF.

This chain links TRBV29-1 with TRBJ1-2; TCRdb gives TRBD1 as the D gene, but with no DNA this cannot be confirmed. This CDR3 is built from 13 residues. Germline V gene lookup returns CDR1 SQVTM and CDR2 ANQGSEA. CDR3 amino acids: CSVLRTGDYGYTF.

This rearrangement joins TRBV7-9 to TRBJ1-2; TCRdb gives TRBD1 as the D gene, but with no DNA this cannot be confirmed. This CDR3 region has 15 residues. Per the germline V gene, CDR1 is SEHNR and CDR2 is FQNEAQ (reference sequence). The CDR3 spells CASSTTGVSAEGYTF.

The rearrangement uses TRBV29-1 and TRBJ1-1; lacking DNA, the TRBD1 call made by TCRdb goes unchecked. The length of the CDR3 is 13 residues. Germline CDR1 reads SQVTM; CDR2 reads ANQGSEA. The CDR3 protein is CSVPDTGRTEAFF.

The chain combines TRBV29-1 with TRBJ2-7; TCRdb returns TRBD1, unconfirmable since there is no DNA. CDR3 length equals 15 residues. Germline V gives CDR1 SQVTM, CDR2 ANQGSEA. The CDR3 loop is CSVERRDTPNCEQYF.

The rearrangement links TRBV27 to TRBJ2-7; TCRdb designates TRBD1, a call that cannot be tested without DNA. Germline CDR1 MNHEY, CDR2 SMNVEV (reference sequence). The CDR3 is 13 residues long. CDR3 loop: CASSFTGGYEQYF.

V gene TRBV7-9 combines with J gene TRBJ2-7. This CDR3 is 11 amino acids long. Germline V gene sequence: CDR1 SEHNR, CDR2 FQNEAQ (reference sequence). The CDR3 protein is CASSLSDEQYF. The complete variable domain, with remaining parts taken from reference TRBV7-9 and TRBJ2-7, reads DTGVSQNPRHKITKRGQNVTFRCDPISEHNRLYWYRQTLGQGPEFLTYFQNEAQLEKSRLLSDRFSAERPKGSFSTLEIQRTEQGDSAMYLCASSLSDEQYFGPGTRLTVT.